Here is one T cell receptor beta chain with its context. The sample belongs to a study of blood T cell repertoires in COVID-19. Repertoires were generated with immunoSEQ multiplex PCR, while TCRdb's copy carries only in-frame clones and drops some. The sample shows 180,000 or so clones, more than 65% of them seen only once. Germline loops: CDR1 SQVTM, CDR2 ANQGSEA. CDR3 length: 11 residues. With 7 bases removed from V and 7 bases from J, the gap between germline ends came to 13 bases. Specimen: PBMCs or T cells enriched from blood (not recorded which). This TCR derives from a man aged 50-59 years who had recovered from COVID-19. This chain connects TRBV29-1 to TRBJ1-1; D is uncertain. CDR3 bases: TGCAGCGGGCGTGAGGGAGGTGAAGCTTTCTTT. Translation: CSGREGGEAFF.